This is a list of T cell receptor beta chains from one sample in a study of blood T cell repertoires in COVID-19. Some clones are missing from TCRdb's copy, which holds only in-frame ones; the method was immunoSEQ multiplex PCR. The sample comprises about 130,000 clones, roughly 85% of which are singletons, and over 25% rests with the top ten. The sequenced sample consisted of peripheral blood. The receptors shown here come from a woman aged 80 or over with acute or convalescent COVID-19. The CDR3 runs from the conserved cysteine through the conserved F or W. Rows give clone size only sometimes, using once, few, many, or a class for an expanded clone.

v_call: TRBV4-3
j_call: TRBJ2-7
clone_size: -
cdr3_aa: CASSQESGAEQYF

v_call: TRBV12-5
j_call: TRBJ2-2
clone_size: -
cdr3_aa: CASGLAQNTGELFF

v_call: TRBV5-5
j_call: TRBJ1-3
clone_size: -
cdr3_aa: CASSKAGQDRNTIYF

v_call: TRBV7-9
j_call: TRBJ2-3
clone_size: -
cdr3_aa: CASSFGQGTDTQYF

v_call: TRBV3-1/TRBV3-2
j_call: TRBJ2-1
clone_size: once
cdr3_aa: CASSPWAGWGNNEQFF

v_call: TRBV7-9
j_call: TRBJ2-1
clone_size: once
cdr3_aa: CASSLGGINNEQFF

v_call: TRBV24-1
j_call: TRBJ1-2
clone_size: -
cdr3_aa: CATSDPGVGYGYTF

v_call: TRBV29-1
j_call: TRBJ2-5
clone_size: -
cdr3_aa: CSVGYRGRETQYF

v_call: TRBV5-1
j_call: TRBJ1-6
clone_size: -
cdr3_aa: CASSLDREGSPLHF

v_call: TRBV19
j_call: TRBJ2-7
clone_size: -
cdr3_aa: CASSDRGHGYEQYF

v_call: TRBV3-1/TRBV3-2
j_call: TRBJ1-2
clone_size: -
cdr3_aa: CASSQEPGRTNF

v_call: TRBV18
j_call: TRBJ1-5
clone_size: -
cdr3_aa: CASSSGGQTNQPQHF

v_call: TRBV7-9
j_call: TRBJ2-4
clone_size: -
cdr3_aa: CASSLARTDAKNIQYF

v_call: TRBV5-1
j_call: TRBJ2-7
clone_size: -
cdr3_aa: CASSFSTSLLYEQYF

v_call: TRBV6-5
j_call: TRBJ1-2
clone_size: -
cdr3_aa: CASRALRQGAGGYTF

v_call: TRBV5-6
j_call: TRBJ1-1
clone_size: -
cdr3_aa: CASSLVTSGGTEAFF

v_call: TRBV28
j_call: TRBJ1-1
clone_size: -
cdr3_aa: CATQQGDDGAFF

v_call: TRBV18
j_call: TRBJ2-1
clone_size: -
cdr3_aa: CASSPLAGPYNEQFF

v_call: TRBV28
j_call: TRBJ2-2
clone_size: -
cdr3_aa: CASRWTRYTGELFF

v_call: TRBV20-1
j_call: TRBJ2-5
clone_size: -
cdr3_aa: CSVTQGETQYF

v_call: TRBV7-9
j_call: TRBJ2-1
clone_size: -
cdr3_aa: CASSSDWRGSYNEQFF

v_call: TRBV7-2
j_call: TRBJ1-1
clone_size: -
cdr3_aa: CASSSQGGNTEAFF

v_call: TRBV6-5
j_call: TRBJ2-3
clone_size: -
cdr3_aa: CASQFGGTFTDTQYF

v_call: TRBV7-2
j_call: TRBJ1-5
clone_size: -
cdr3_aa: CASSPPPGNQPQHF

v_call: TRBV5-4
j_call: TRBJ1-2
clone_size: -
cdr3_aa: CASSYPGTGGVAGYTF

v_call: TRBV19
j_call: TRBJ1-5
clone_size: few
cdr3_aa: CASSIKGDQPQHF

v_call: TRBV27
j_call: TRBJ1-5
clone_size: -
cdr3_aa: CASPGEPQHF

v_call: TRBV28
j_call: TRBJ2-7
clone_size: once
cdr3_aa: CASSPVGGGPLSYEQYF

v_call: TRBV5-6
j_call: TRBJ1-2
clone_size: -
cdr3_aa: CASSLKGASYGYTF

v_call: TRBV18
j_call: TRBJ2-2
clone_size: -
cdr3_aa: CASSTGQTYTGELFF

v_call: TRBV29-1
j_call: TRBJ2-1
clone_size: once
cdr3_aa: CSVRDRPYNEQFF

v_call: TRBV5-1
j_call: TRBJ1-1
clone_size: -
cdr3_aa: CASSLDSLEAFF

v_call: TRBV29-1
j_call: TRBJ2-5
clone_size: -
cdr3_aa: CSATVEETQYF

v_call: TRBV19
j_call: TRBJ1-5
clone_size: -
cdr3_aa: CATTTRAGDGQPQHF

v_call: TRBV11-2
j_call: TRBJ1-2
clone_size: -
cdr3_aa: CASSPITGGYGYTF

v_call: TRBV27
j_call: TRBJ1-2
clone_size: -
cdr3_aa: CASSLLGGGYGYTF

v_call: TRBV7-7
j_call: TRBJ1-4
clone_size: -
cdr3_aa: CASSQRQGEKLFF

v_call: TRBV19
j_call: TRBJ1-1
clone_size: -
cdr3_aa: CASSTGQLNTEAFF

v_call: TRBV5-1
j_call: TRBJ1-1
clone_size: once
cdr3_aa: CASSLDRLNTEAFF

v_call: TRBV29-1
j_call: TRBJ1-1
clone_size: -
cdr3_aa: CSVRGSTEAFF

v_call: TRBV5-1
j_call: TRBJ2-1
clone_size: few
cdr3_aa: CASRPGQGGFNEQFF

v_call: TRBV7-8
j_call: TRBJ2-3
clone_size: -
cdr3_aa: CASSFPRTGVSTDTQYF

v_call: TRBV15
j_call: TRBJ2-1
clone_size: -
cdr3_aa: CATSRGGENEQFF

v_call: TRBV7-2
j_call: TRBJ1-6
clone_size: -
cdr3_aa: CASSLVEGALLHF

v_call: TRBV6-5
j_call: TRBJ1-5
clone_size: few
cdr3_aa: CASSPGQASNQPQHF

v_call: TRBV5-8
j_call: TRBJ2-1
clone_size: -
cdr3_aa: CASSFGLVRGDEQFF

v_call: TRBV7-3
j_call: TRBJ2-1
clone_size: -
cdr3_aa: CASSSRAFRISTDNEQFF

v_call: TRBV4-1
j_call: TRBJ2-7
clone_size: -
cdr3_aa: CASSQPGAFSYEQYF

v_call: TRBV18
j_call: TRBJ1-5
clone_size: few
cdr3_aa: CASTRQGNQPQHF

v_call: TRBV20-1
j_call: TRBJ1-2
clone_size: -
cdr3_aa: CSASSQSYGYTF

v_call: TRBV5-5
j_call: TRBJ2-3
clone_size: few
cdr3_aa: CASSSGLAGGTDTQYF

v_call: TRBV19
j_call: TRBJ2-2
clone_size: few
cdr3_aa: CASKVGQGAVGELFF

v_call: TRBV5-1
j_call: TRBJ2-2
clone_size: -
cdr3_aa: CASSERQGGTGELFF

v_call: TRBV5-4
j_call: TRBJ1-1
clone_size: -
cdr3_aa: CASSLARGAGEAFF